The rows below give T cell receptor beta chains drawn from one sample of a study of T cell repertoires in cytomegalovirus infection. TCRdb reprocessed the reads via MiXCR and lists one record per CDR3 protein. The sample has around 350,000 distinct CDR3 sequences; around a sixth are singletons. Sample: PBMCs. These receptors all come from a human donor in good health (CMV status not recorded). Some clones in this sample may be carry-over from other donors' samples. The CDR3 runs from the conserved cysteine through the conserved F or W. A D gene is named only where the DNA matches it firmly. The size field is filled for only some rows; it gives once, few, many or a size class.

cdr3_nt	cdr3_aa	d_call	clone_size	v_call	j_call
TGTGCCAGCACCATTGGGACAGGGCAACACAATGAGCAGTTCTTC	CASTIGTGQHNEQFF	TRBD1	NA	TRBV12-3/TRBV12-4	TRBJ2-1
TGTGCCAGCAGTTACTCGAAAGGTCGTACAGATACGCAGTATTTT	CASSYSKGRTDTQYF	NA	NA	TRBV6-2/TRBV6-3	TRBJ2-3
TGTGCCAGCAGCCGCGGACAGGGATTCGCACCAGGTGGCTACACCTTC	CASSRGQGFAPGGYTF	TRBD1	NA	TRBV3-1	TRBJ1-2
TGTGCCAGCAAAACAAGCGGGGAGGGGGGAGAGACCCAGTACTTC	CASKTSGEGGETQYF	NA	few	TRBV27	TRBJ2-5
TGTGCCAGCAGCCCACCCCCGGACAAGGCCGAATACACAGTTAATGGAGCCCAGCATTTT	CASSPPPDKAEYTVNGAQHF	NA	NA	TRBV6-2/TRBV6-3	TRBJ1-5
TGTGCCAGCAGCCCGAGCGGGGGGGCGGGGGGTACTGAAGCTTTCTTT	CASSPSGGAGGTEAFF	NA	many	TRBV7-2	TRBJ1-1
TGTGCCAGCAGCCACATAGCGGGAGGGCCCTCCTACGAGCAGTACTTC	CASSHIAGGPSYEQYF	TRBD2	few	TRBV4-2	TRBJ2-7
TGTGCCAGCAGCTGGAAGACAGGGGAGAACTATGGCTACACCTTC	CASSWKTGENYGYTF	TRBD1	many	TRBV7-2	TRBJ1-2
TGTGCCAGCAGCCATTGGGACAGGAAGGAGACCCAGTACTTC	CASSHWDRKETQYF	TRBD1	NA	TRBV3-1	TRBJ2-5
TGTGCCACCAGTGATCCGGGACAAGGAAGGGGCTATAATTCACCCCTCCACTTT	CATSDPGQGRGYNSPLHF	NA	NA	TRBV24-1	TRBJ1-6
TGTGCCAGCAGCCCAGGTATGAACACTGAAGCTTTCTTT	CASSPGMNTEAFF	NA	many	TRBV7-9	TRBJ1-1
TGTGCCAGCACACCGCGGGGTTACTATGGCTACACCTTC	CASTPRGYYGYTF	NA	NA	TRBV6-2/TRBV6-3	TRBJ1-2
TGTGCCACCAGCAGAGATCCAGCTACCTACGAGCAGTACTTC	CATSRDPATYEQYF	NA	NA	TRBV15	TRBJ2-7
TGCAGTGCTAGTAACCTAGCGGGGGGCCTACCCGCCTACAATGAGCAGTTCTTC	CSASNLAGGLPAYNEQFF	TRBD2	NA	TRBV20-1	TRBJ2-1
TGTGCCACGGGCGGGAGGGAGGGCACAGATACGCAGTATTTT	CATGGREGTDTQYF	TRBD2	NA	TRBV6-6	TRBJ2-3
TGTGCCAGCAGACGGGACAGGCAGTATGCCGGGGAGCTGTTTTTT	CASRRDRQYAGELFF	TRBD1	many	TRBV6-1	TRBJ2-2
TGTGCCAGCAGTGAAGAAGCAGCAGGGGGCTACGAGCAGTACTTC	CASSEEAAGGYEQYF	TRBD1	few	TRBV2	TRBJ2-7
TGCGCCAGCAGCCAAGGATTGGGGGCGGATGGCGGGGAGCTGTTTTTT	CASSQGLGADGGELFF	NA	few	TRBV4-3	TRBJ2-2
TGTGCCAGCAGCTTACTTGGACTAGCGGGAGCCGGGGAGCTGTTTTTT	CASSLLGLAGAGELFF	TRBD2	many	TRBV7-9	TRBJ2-2
TGTGCCAGCAGAATTGCCCAGGGGCACGAGCAGTACTTC	CASRIAQGHEQYF	NA	few	TRBV7-2	TRBJ2-7
TGCAGTGCTAGCCGGGGCATGAACACTGAAGCTTTCTTT	CSASRGMNTEAFF	NA	few	TRBV20-1	TRBJ1-1
TGTGCCATCAGTGAGTCGCAGGGAGGCACTGAAGCTTTCTTT	CAISESQGGTEAFF	NA	NA	TRBV10-3	TRBJ1-1
TGTGCCAGCAGCTTGTTAGACAGGGGCACAGATACGCAGTATTTT	CASSLLDRGTDTQYF	TRBD1	NA	TRBV5-3	TRBJ2-3
TGTGCCAGCAGTGAGGGGATCGGGCAGCCGGAGCTGTTTTTT	CASSEGIGQPELFF	NA	NA	TRBV2	TRBJ2-2
TGTGCCAGCAGTTTTAACCCCTCCGGACAGGGTCATAATTCACCCCTCCACTTT	CASSFNPSGQGHNSPLHF	TRBD1	few	TRBV28	TRBJ1-6
TGTGCCAGCAGCCCCGATGGCAACGTCCTGACTTTC	CASSPDGNVLTF	NA	many	TRBV12-3/TRBV12-4	TRBJ2-6
TGTGCCAGCAGGGAACAGAACACCGGGGAGCTGTTTTTT	CASREQNTGELFF	NA	NA	TRBV11-3	TRBJ2-2
TGTGCCAGCATGGGGAACGAGCAGTACTTC	CASMGNEQYF	NA	NA	TRBV2	TRBJ2-7
TGTGCCAGCAGCCTCCACGGCGGGAGCTCCTACAATGAGCAGTTCTTC	CASSLHGGSSYNEQFF	TRBD2	few	TRBV7-2	TRBJ2-1
TGTGCCAGCAGCGCAGACCCATCCTACAATGAGCAGTTCTTC	CASSADPSYNEQFF	NA	few	TRBV7-9	TRBJ2-1
TGTGCCAGCAGGGCCCCAGGGGCCTACGAGCAGTACTTC	CASRAPGAYEQYF	NA	NA	TRBV28	TRBJ2-7
TGTGCCAGCAGCTCTGTAGCGGGAGCAATGGCAGATACGCAGTATTTT	CASSSVAGAMADTQYF	TRBD2	many	TRBV7-2	TRBJ2-3
TGTGCCGCGCGGCGAGGGGGAAACACCATATATTTT	CAARRGGNTIYF	NA	few	TRBV12-3/TRBV12-4	TRBJ1-3
TGTGCCAGTAGGACTTGGGACACTGAAGCTTTCTTT	CASRTWDTEAFF	NA	many	TRBV19	TRBJ1-1
TGTGCCAGCAATGGGCCAGACGGTACGCAGTATTTT	CASNGPDGTQYF	NA	few	TRBV2	TRBJ2-3
TGCGCCAGCAGTTCACAGGGTCGCCGAAACACCATATATTTT	CASSSQGRRNTIYF	NA	many	TRBV10-1	TRBJ1-3
TGTGCCAGCAGTGATTCCCGGACTAGTTCGGAGCAGTACTTC	CASSDSRTSSEQYF	TRBD2	many	TRBV6-1	TRBJ2-7
TGTGCCAGCACCGAAGGGAGTGGGGGCAAAACCCACTACGAGCAGTACTTC	CASTEGSGGKTHYEQYF	NA	NA	TRBV2	TRBJ2-7
TGTGCCAGCAGCCCCTACAGTAACACTGAAGCTTTCTTT	CASSPYSNTEAFF	NA	many	TRBV7-8	TRBJ1-1
TGTGCCAGCAGCTTAGTTGGGAGCCAATTCGAGCAGTTCTTC	CASSLVGSQFEQFF	NA	NA	TRBV7-9	TRBJ2-1
TGTGCCAGCAGCTCCCCGACGCTAGGCAGCTACGAGCAGTACTTC	CASSSPTLGSYEQYF	NA	many	TRBV7-9	TRBJ2-7
TGTGCCACCCAACAGGGGAGGTCCAATGAGCAGTTCTTC	CATQQGRSNEQFF	NA	few	TRBV2	TRBJ2-1
TGTGCCAGCGAAGGGAGAAGGGGAAGAGCTTTCTTT	CASEGRRGRAFF	NA	NA	TRBV5-4	TRBJ1-1
TGCAGTGCTAGTACCCCAGGGGGCCGGTACGAGCAGTACTTC	CSASTPGGRYEQYF	TRBD1	few	TRBV20-1	TRBJ2-7
TGCAGTGCTCTGCGGGGCGGACAGGATGCCTCTGGGGCTTTCTTT	CSALRGGQDASGAFF	TRBD1	NA	TRBV20-1	TRBJ1-1
TGTGCCAGCAGCGCCAGGCGGACTAATTCACCCCTCCACTTT	CASSARRTNSPLHF	NA	many	TRBV7-6	TRBJ1-6
TGTGCCATCAGTTACACTAGCGGAGATACGCAGTATTTT	CAISYTSGDTQYF	TRBD2	many	TRBV10-3	TRBJ2-3
TGTGCCAGCAGCTCCGCCAGCGGGGGCAGCAATGAGCAGTTCTTC	CASSSASGGSNEQFF	TRBD2	many	TRBV11-3	TRBJ2-1
TGTGCCAGCAGCCCGTACACGGGGGAGAATGAGCAGTTCTTC	CASSPYTGENEQFF	NA	many	TRBV7-9	TRBJ2-1
TGTGCCAGCAGCCCTCCCGGGCAGGTCCTCGGTAACGAGCAGTACTTC	CASSPPGQVLGNEQYF	NA	many	TRBV11-1	TRBJ2-7